Each of the 22 T cell receptor beta chains below was sequenced from the same sample in a study of T cells in Graves' hyperthyroidism and ophthalmopathy (dated by TCRdb to between 2018 and 2021). Receptor libraries were prepared by multiplex PCR. For sequencing, an Illumina HiSeq 2000 was employed. TCR beta CDR3 regions were amplified from RNA transcripts. For the first round of RT-PCR on the TCR CDR3, the HTBI primer set was used together with the Qiagen OneStep RT-PCR kit. Clones were called with MiXCR by TCRdb after fastp trimmed the public reads at Q25, and only in-frame beta chains were retained. Rows with a matching CDR3 protein are joined into one entry that keeps the most common DNA and genes. The sample has 350,000 or so distinct CDR3 sequences on record, around 18% of them singletons. The ten largest clones add up to about 16% of the sample. The sample was blood. These receptors were obtained from a woman aged 40 to 50 with Graves' ophthalmopathy.

This clonotype was observed many times. V gene TRBV7-2 combines with J gene TRBJ1-1, with D hard to call. CDR1 is SGHTA and CDR2 is FQGNSA in the germline V gene. CDR3 length: 15 amino acids. V lost 4 bases, J lost 3 bases, and 15 bases lay in between. The CDR3 sequence is CASSYSLRMDTEAFF. The DNA of the CDR3 is TGTGCCAGCAGCTATAGCTTACGGATGGACACTGAAGCTTTCTTT.

The chain uses TRBV7-9 and TRBJ2-7, with TRBD1 matching over 8 bases. CDR3 length: 15 residues. The germline V gene encodes CDR1 SEHNR and CDR2 FQNEAQ (reference sequence). J was trimmed by 7 bases and V by 3 bases; bases with no gene match: 11. The CDR3 region is CASSFPGQGVGEQYF. DNA for the CDR3: TGTGCCAGCAGCTTTCCTGGACAGGGAGTGGGGGAGCAGTACTTC. Drawing the rest from reference TRBV7-9 and TRBJ2-7, the complete variable domain is DTGVSQNPRHKITKRGQNVTFRCDPISEHNRLYWYRQTLGQGPEFLTYFQNEAQLEKSRLLSDRFSAERPKGSFSTLEIQRTEQGDSAMYLCASSFPGQGVGEQYFGPGTRLTVT.

This clonotype has at least ten counts. J is TRBJ2-7 and V is TRBV11-2, with no clear D. The CDR3 sequence is 15 residues long. Looked up from germline, CDR1 is SGHAT and CDR2 is FQNNGV. Trimming cost V 5 bases and J 2 bases, with 16 bases left between them. The CDR3 nucleotides read TGTGCCAGCAGCCCATCCCTGGGCAAAACCTACGAGCAGTACTTC. It yields the protein CASSPSLGKTYEQYF.

This clonotype has ten or more counts. The CDR3: CASSLGGASGTSEQYF. The CDR3 nucleotides are TGTGCCAGCAGCTTAGGAGGGGCTAGCGGGACATCCGAGCAGTACTTC. The gene calls are TRBV11-2 and TRBJ2-7; 9 nucleotides agree with TRBD2. The CDR3 totals 16 residues. The trim removed 1 base at V and 6 bases at J, leaving 10 bases unmatched. Looked up from germline, CDR1 is SGHAT and CDR2 is FQNNGV. The entire variable domain, with the rest obtained from reference TRBV11-2 and TRBJ2-7, is as follows: EAGVAQSPRYKIIEKRQSVAFWCNPISGHATLYWYQQILGQGPKLLIQFQNNGVVDDSQLPKDRFSAERLKGVDSTLKIQPAKLEDSAVYLCASSLGGASGTSEQYFGPGTRLTVT.

This clonotype was counted only a few times. The J gene is TRBJ1-5, the V gene TRBV19; possible D gene TRBD1, 5 bases. The CDR3 has 15 amino acids. Looked up from germline, CDR1 is LNHDA and CDR2 is SQIVND (reference sequence). V lost 7 bases and J 1 base, leaving 14 bases between the germline ends. The CDR3 reads CASNPRGVSNQPQHF. The CDR3 region has the DNA TGTGCCAGTAACCCCCGGGGGGTCAGCAATCAGCCCCAGCATTTT.

There are many counts of this clonotype. This chain links TRBV7-8 with TRBJ2-2; 13 bases are a match to TRBD2. CDR1 and CDR2 from the germline V gene are SGHVS and FQNEAQ. Germline trimming cut 5 bases from V and 1 base from J; bases unmatched to any gene: 4. CDR3 length equals 17 residues. CDR3 protein: CASSKGTSGMNTGELFF. CDR3 in DNA: TGTGCCAGCAGCAAAGGGACTAGCGGGATGAACACCGGGGAGCTGTTTTTT.

This clonotype has more than one count but fewer than ten. It may be a read error: a sequence one base away is much more abundant. The chain links TRBV29-1 to TRBJ2-5; 7 bases fit TRBD1. Germline lookup yields CDR1 SQVTM and CDR2 ANQGSEA. V gave up 6 bases and J gave up 5 bases; unmatched junction bases: 6. The CDR3 length is 12 residues. The CDR3, as DNA: TGCAGCGTCCAAGGGGGCGAGGAGACCCAGTACTTC. Translated: CSVQGGEETQYF.

CDR3 in amino acids: CASSVTGVETQYF. The CDR3 coding sequence is TGTGCCAGCAGTGTGACAGGGGTGGAGACCCAGTACTTC. This chain uses TRBV6-2 or TRBV6-3 with TRBJ2-5; TRBD1 matches 8 bases. Germline-derived CDR1 and CDR2 are MNHEY and SVGEGT. V shed 5 bases and J 5 bases; nucleotides not matched to a gene: 4. The CDR3 has 13 residues.

Ten or more counts support this clonotype. The junction shows a germline mismatch at one end, possibly a read error. J is TRBJ2-6 and V is TRBV27, with 7 bases that match TRBD2. This CDR3 is 18 amino acids long. Germline CDR1 MNHEY, CDR2 SMNVEV (reference sequence). DNA for the CDR3: TGTGCCAGCAGTTCCTCAAGCGGGATGGGCTCTGGGGCCAACGTCCTGGCTTTC. Translation: CASSSSSGMGSGANVLAF.

The chain combines TRBV7-8 with TRBJ2-2; 8 positions match TRBD1. Unmatched junction bases numbered 6, after V lost 2 bases and J lost 4 bases. CDR3 size: 16 residues. Germline assignment: CDR1 SGHVS and CDR2 FQNEAQ. The CDR3 loop reads CASSLWAGGVTGELFF. The CDR3, as DNA: TGTGCCAGCAGCTTATGGGCAGGGGGCGTCACCGGGGAGCTGTTTTTT.

Concerning this clonotype: Sequence at one end of the junction differs from germline and may be a read error. J is TRBJ1-2 and V is TRBV20-1, with a weak D call TRBD1 (6 bases). The germline gives CDR1 DFQATT, CDR2 SNEGSKA (reference sequence). The CDR3 runs 14 residues. The CDR3 loop reads CSARQVGLEGGYSF. CDR3 DNA: TGCAGTGCTCGACAGGTCGGTTTAGAGGGAGGCTACAGCTTC.

Many counts were recorded for this clonotype. The CDR3 loop is CASSGRQNTEAFF. The CDR3, as DNA: TGTGCCAGCAGTGGACGACAGAACACTGAAGCTTTCTTT. J is TRBJ1-1 and V is TRBV27; unclear D gene. Germline V gene lookup returns CDR1 MNHEY and CDR2 SMNVEV (reference sequence). The CDR3 consists of 13 residues. V was shortened by 5 bases and J by 1 base, with 8 bases between the two germline ends.

This clonotype has a count of ten or more. The rearrangement uses TRBV18 and TRBJ2-5; 7 bases map to TRBD2. J was trimmed by 2 bases and V by 3 bases; bases with no gene match: 9. The CDR3 covers 16 residues. Looked up from germline, CDR1 is KGHSH and CDR2 is LQKENI. The CDR3 loop reads CASSPLFTSAQETQYF. In DNA, the CDR3 is TGTGCCAGCTCACCCCTCTTTACTAGCGCTCAAGAGACCCAGTACTTC.

For this clonotype: With a much larger clone just one base away, this may be a read error. The gene calls are TRBV12-3 or TRBV12-4 and TRBJ1-2, with D uncertain. This CDR3 comprises 13 residues. Here the CDR3 reads CANSFGLGSGYTF. CDR3 bases: TGTGCCAACAGTTTTGGCTTGGGATCTGGCTACACCTTC.

The chain recombines TRBV11-2 with TRBJ2-2; D is tentatively TRBD1 or TRBD2 (5 bases each). The CDR3 length is 16 residues. V was trimmed by 6 bases and J by 7 bases, leaving 21 bases between them. From germline, CDR1 is SGHAT and CDR2 FQNNGV. The CDR3 DNA reads TGTGCCAGCAGTTGGGACCCTAGGGCCCGGGGCGGGGAGCTGTTTTTT. Amino acid sequence: CASSWDPRARGGELFF.

There are many counts of this clonotype. The chain couples TRBV7-2 to TRBJ2-1; 9 positions agree with TRBD2. The CDR3 has 17 residues. J was trimmed by 10 bases and V by 5 bases; bases with no gene match: 18. Germline values: CDR1 SGHTA, CDR2 FQGNSA. Written as DNA, the CDR3 is TGTGCCAGCAGCCCGATCCCTAGCGGGACTTTAGGACGCGAGCAGTTCTTC. Residues: CASSPIPSGTLGREQFF.

This clonotype was recorded many times. The chain couples TRBV15 to TRBJ1-5; D possibly corresponds to TRBD1 (6 bases). V lost 0 bases and J lost 4, with 10 bases in between. The CDR3 contains 15 residues. The V gene's germline CDR1 is LNHNV and CDR2 YYDKDF (reference sequence). The CDR3 loop is CATSRDLDRNQPQHF. CDR3 DNA: TGTGCCACCAGCAGAGATCTGGACAGAAATCAGCCCCAGCATTTT.

Of note for this clonotype: A read error may produce the germline difference seen at one junction end. Here the CDR3 DNA reads TGCGCTAGTGGTTTGGGCGGGGACTCCTACGAGCAGTACTTC. Encoded protein: CASGLGGDSYEQYF. V is TRBV12-5 and J is TRBJ2-7, with D possibly matching TRBD2 (6 bases). This CDR3 spans 14 amino acids. Germline V gives CDR1 LGHNT, CDR2 FRNRAP. Supplemented by reference TRBV12-5 and TRBJ2-7, the full variable domain reads DARVTQTPRHKVTEMGQEVTMRCQPILGHNTVFWYRQTMMQGLELLAYFRNRAPLDDSGMPKDRFSAEMPDATLATLKIQPSEPRDSAVYFCASGLGGDSYEQYFGPGTRLTVT.

This clonotype was found many times. The V gene is TRBV15, the J gene TRBJ1-5; possible D gene TRBD1, 5 bases. V shed 0 bases and J shed 3 bases, with 12 bases lying between them. Per the germline V gene, CDR1 is LNHNV and CDR2 is YYDKDF (reference sequence). The CDR3 runs to 16 residues. CDR3 DNA: TGTGCCACCAGCAGAGACGGGACGCCGGACAATCAGCCCCAGCATTTT. Its protein product is CATSRDGTPDNQPQHF.

In this sample, this clonotype turned up a few times. The chain joins TRBV6-1 to TRBJ1-1; D not resolved. The V gene's germline CDR1 is MNHNS and CDR2 SASEGT. This CDR3 is 12 amino acids long. V was clipped by 7 bases and J by 8 bases, with 14 bases between them. The CDR3 sequence: CASTSPGTEAFF. The CDR3 DNA follows: TGTGCCAGCACCTCACCGGGAACCGAAGCTTTCTTT.

This clonotype was counted many times. V usage is TRBV5-5 and J usage is TRBJ2-6, with D perhaps matching TRBD2 (6 bases). Per the germline V gene, CDR1 is SGHKS and CDR2 is YYEKEE (reference sequence). CDR3 length equals 17 residues. Trimming took off 1 base at V and 2 bases at J, with 13 bases between the two ends. CDR3 sequence: CASSLSRGSPGANVLTF. The CDR3 nucleotides are TGTGCCAGCAGCTTGTCGCGGGGTTCCCCTGGGGCCAACGTCCTGACTTTC.

This clonotype was found many times. The V and J genes are TRBV30 and TRBJ1-2; D uncertain. CDR1 is GTSNPN, CDR2 SVGIG, per germline (reference sequence). Trimming removed 0 bases from V and 8 bases from J, with 10 bases in between. This CDR3 spans 12 amino acids. Written as DNA, the CDR3 is TGTGCCTGGAGTGTAGGACTGAGCGGCTACACCTTC. Translation: CAWSVGLSGYTF.